The present entry profiles one TCR beta chain with its context. These data originate in a study of cytomegalovirus exposure and HLA in healthy donors. The PCR employed 60 Vbeta primers together with 13 Jbeta primers. Sequencing was performed with immunoSEQ multiplex PCR; in TCRdb, only in-frame clones are kept and a portion is missing. The table lists around 110,000 clones, less than 85% of them singletons, with about 2.3% in the top ten. After removal of 5 bases from V and 2 bases from J, the junction contained 9 bases not matched to a gene. Germline V gene data show CDR1 as SEHNR and CDR2 as FQNEAQ (reference sequence). CDR3 size: 15 residues.

Specimen: PBMCs. The chain recombines TRBV7-9 with TRBJ2-7; 7 bases are shared with TRBD1. This TCR was sampled from a man between 18 and 35 years old in good health and CMV-seronegative. This chain's CDR3 is CASSPFRDSTYEQYF. The CDR3, as DNA: TGTGCCAGCAGCCCATTCCGGGACAGTACCTACGAGCAGTACTTC.